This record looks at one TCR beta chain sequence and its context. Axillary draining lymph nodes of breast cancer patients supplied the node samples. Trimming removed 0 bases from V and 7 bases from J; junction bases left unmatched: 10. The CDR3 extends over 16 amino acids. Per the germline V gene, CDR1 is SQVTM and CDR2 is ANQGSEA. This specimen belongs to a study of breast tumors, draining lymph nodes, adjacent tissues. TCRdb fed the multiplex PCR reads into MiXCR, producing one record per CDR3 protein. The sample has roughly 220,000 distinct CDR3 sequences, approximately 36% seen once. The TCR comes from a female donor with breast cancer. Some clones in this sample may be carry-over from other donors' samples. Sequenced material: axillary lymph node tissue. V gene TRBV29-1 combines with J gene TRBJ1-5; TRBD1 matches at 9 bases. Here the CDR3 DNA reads TGCAGCGTTGAAGATTCGGTCCCGGGACAGGGACAGCCCCAGCATTTT. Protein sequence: CSVEDSVPGQGQPQHF.